These 5 T cell receptor beta chains originate from one sample sequenced in a study of blood T cell repertoires in COVID-19. Sequencing used immunoSEQ multiplex PCR; TCRdb keeps in-frame clones, though not all of them. The sample contains approximately 130,000 clones, around 83% of which appear only once. The sample comprised peripheral blood. The origin of the receptors is a man aged 80 or over with active or convalescent COVID-19.

The V and J genes are TRBV25-1 and TRBJ2-5; 9 bases line up with TRBD1. CDR1 is MGHDK and CDR2 is SYGVNS in the germline V gene. The J segment lost 5 bases and the V segment lost 2 bases, leaving 3 bases of the junction unmatched. CDR3 size: 14 residues. CDR3 amino acids: CASSETGGAETQYF. The CDR3 DNA is TGTGCCAGCAGTGAAACAGGGGGCGCGGAGACCCAGTACTTC.

Remarks on this clone: A junction end diverges from the germline sequence, so it may reflect a read error. The J gene is TRBJ1-4, the V gene TRBV18, with 7 bases lining up with TRBD1. The germline CDR1 and CDR2 sequences are KGHSH and LQKENI. The CDR3 is 18 residues long. The CDR3 spells CASSPPRDSKATSEKLFF. Written as DNA, the CDR3 is TGTGCCAGCTCACCTCCCAGGGACAGTAAAGCAACTAGTGAAAAACTGTTTTTT.

The chain joins TRBV28 to TRBJ2-5, with a possible D match to TRBD2 (7 bases). The CDR3 extends over 13 amino acids. CDR1 MDHEN and CDR2 SYDVKM come from the germline V gene. V dropped 8 bases and J dropped 5 bases, with 15 bases sitting between them. CDR3 DNA: TGTGCCAGCCGGGGGGCCGCGTGGGAGACCCAGTACTTC. It yields the protein CASRGAAWETQYF.

The chain links TRBV6-6 to TRBJ1-2; 10 nucleotides align to TRBD1. Germline CDR1 MNHNY, CDR2 SVGAGI (reference sequence). The V gene end was trimmed by 6 bases and the J gene end by 4 bases; junction bases not matched to a gene: 11. This CDR3 is 16 amino acids long. CDR3 DNA sequence: TGTGCCAGCAGGCCGGGACAGGGGAGAGGGGGCTATGGCTACACCTTC. Encoded protein: CASRPGQGRGGYGYTF.

V usage is TRBV18 and J usage is TRBJ2-1; 7 bases line up with TRBD1. J lost 9 bases, V lost 3 bases, and 8 bases had no gene match. Germline CDR1 and CDR2: KGHSH and LQKENI. CDR3 size: 14 residues. As DNA, the CDR3 is TGTGCCAGCTCACCCGAATTGACAGGGACTGAGCAGTTCTTC. Translating it yields CASSPELTGTEQFF.